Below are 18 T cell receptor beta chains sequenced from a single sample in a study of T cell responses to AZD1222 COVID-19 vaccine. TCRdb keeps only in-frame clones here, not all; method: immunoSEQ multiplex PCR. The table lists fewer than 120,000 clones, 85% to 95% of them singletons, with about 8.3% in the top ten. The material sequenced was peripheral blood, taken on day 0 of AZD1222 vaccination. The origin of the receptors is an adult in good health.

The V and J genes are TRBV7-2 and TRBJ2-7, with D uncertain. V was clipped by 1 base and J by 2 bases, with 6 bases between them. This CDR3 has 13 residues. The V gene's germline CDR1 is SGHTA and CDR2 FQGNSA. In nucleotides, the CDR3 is TGTGCCAGCAGCTTAGACGGAACCTACGAGCAGTACTTC. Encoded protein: CASSLDGTYEQYF.

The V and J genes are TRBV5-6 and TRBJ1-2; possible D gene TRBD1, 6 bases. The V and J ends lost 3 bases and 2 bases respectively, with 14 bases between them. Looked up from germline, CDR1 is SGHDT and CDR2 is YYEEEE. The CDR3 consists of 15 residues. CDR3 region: CASSSRDTANYGYTF. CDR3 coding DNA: TGTGCCAGCAGCTCACGGGACACAGCCAACTATGGCTACACCTTC.

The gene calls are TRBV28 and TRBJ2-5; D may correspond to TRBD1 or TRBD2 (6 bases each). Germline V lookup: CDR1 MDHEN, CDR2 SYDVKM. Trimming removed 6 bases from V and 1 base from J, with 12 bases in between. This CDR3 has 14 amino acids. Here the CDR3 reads CASRRGATQETQYF. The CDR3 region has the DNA TGTGCCAGCAGGAGGGGGGCGACCCAAGAGACCCAGTACTTC.

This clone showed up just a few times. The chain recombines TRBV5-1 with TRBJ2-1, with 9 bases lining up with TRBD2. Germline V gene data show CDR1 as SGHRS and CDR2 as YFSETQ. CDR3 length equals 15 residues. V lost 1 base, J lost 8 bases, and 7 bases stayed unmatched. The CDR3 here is CASSLRAGGVYEQFF. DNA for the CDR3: TGCGCCAGCAGCTTGCGAGCGGGGGGCGTCTATGAGCAGTTCTTC.

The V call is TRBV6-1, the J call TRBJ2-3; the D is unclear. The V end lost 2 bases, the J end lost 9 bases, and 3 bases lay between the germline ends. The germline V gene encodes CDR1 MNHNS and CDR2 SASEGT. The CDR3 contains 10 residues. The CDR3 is CASSESTQYF. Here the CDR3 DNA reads TGTGCCAGCAGTGAATCGACGCAGTATTTT.

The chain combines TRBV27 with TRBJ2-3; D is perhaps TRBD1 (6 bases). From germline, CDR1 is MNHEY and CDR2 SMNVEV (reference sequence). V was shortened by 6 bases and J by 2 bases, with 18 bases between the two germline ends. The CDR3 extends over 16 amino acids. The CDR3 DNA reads TGTGCCAGCAGCCCGCCAAACAGGGCTCCCACAGATACGCAGTATTTT. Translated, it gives CASSPPNRAPTDTQYF.

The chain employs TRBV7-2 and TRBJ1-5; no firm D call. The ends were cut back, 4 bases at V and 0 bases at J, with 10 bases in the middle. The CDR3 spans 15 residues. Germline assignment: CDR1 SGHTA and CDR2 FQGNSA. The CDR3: CASSSRHYSNQPQHF. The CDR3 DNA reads TGTGCCAGCAGCTCCCGGCACTATAGCAATCAGCCCCAGCATTTT.

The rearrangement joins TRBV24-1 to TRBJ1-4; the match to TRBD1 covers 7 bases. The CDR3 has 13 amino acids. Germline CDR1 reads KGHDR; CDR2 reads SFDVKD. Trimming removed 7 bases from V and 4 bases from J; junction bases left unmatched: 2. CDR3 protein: CATSRDSNEKLFF. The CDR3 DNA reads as TGTGCCACCAGCCGGGACAGTAATGAAAAACTGTTTTTT.

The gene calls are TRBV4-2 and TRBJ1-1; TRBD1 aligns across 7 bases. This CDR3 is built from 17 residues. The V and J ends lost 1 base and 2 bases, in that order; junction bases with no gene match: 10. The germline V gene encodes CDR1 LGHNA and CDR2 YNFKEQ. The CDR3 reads CASSQVGIDRANTEAFF. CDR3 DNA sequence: TGTGCCAGCAGCCAAGTGGGGATCGACAGGGCAAACACTGAAGCTTTCTTT.

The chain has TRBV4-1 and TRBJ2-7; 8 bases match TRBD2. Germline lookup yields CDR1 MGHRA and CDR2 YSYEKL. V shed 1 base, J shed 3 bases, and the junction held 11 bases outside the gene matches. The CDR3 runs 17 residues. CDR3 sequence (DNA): TGCGCCAGCAGCCAAGCGGTCCCGACTAGCGCGGACTACGAGCAGTACTTC. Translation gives CASSQAVPTSADYEQYF.

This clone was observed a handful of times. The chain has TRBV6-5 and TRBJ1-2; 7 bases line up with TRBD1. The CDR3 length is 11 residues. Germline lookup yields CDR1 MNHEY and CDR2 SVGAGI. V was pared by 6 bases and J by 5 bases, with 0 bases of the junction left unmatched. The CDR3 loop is CASRTGYGYTF. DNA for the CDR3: TGTGCCAGCAGGACAGGGTATGGCTACACCTTC.

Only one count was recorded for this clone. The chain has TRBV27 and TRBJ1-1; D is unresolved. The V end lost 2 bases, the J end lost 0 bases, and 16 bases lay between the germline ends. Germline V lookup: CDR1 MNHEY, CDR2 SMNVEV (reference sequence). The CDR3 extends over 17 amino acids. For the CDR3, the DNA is TGTGCCAGCAGTTTACGGGCAGAGACTCTAATGAACACTGAAGCTTTCTTT. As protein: CASSLRAETLMNTEAFF.

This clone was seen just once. The CDR3 is CASSLGQATEAFF. Written as DNA, the CDR3 is TGTGCCAGCAGCTTAGGCCAGGCCACTGAAGCTTTCTTT. The chain has TRBV11-1 and TRBJ1-1; D not resolved. The CDR3 has 13 residues. Germline values: CDR1 SGHAT, CDR2 FQDESV (reference sequence). V was cut by 1 base and J by 4 bases, with 7 bases left in between.

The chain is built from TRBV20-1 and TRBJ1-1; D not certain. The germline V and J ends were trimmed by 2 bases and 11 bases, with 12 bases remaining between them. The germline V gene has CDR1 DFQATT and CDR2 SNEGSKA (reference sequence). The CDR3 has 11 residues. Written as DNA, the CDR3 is TGCAGTGCTAGATCCCAGGCTAACGCTTTCTTT. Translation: CSARSQANAFF.

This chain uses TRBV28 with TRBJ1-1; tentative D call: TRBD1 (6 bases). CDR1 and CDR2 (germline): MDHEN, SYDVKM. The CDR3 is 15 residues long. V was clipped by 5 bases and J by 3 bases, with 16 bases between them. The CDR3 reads CASSRGGAGDTEAFF. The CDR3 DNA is TGTGCCAGCAGTCGCGGGGGGGCAGGGGACACTGAAGCTTTCTTT.

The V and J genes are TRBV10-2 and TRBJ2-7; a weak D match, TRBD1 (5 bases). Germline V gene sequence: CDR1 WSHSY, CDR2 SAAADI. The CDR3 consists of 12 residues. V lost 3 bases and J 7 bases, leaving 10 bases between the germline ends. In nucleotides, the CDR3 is TGCGCCAGCAGTGACAGGGTAGGAGAGCAGTACTTC. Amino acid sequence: CASSDRVGEQYF.

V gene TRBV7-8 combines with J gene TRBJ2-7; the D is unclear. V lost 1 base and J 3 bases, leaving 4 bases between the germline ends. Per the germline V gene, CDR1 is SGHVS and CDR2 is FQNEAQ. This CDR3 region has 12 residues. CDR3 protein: CASSLESYEQYF. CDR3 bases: TGTGCCAGCAGCTTAGAAAGCTACGAGCAGTACTTC.

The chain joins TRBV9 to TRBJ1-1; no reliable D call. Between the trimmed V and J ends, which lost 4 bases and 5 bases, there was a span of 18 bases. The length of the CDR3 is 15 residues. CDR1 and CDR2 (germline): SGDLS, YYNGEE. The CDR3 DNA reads TGTGCCAGCAGCCCAAACCAGGCTAGATGGACTGAAGCTTTCTTT. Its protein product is CASSPNQARWTEAFF. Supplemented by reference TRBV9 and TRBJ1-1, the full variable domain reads DSGVTQTPKHLITATGQRVTLRCSPRSGDLSVYWYQQSLDQGLQFLIQYYNGEERAKGNILERFSAQQFPDLHSELNLSSLELGDSALYFCASSPNQARWTEAFFGQGTRLTVV.